These 29 T cell receptor beta chains were sequenced from one sample in a study of blood T cell repertoires in COVID-19. The assay was immunoSEQ multiplex PCR, and TCRdb's table has in-frame clones only and misses some. The sample carries 70,000 to 80,000 clones, around 85% recorded once. The sequenced sample consisted of peripheral blood. The receptor set was obtained from a human donor in a cohort sampled during active COVID-19.

This rearrangement joins TRBV7-9 to TRBJ2-7, with a weak D call TRBD2 (6 bases). Germline V gene lookup returns CDR1 SEHNR and CDR2 FQNEAQ (reference sequence). CDR3 size: 14 residues. The V end was cut by 5 bases, the J end by 4 bases, with 15 bases between. CDR3 protein: CASSPGEEGYEQYF. The CDR3 DNA sequence: TGTGCCAGCAGCCCGGGGGAGGAGGGATACGAGCAGTACTTC.

The chain couples TRBV5-1 to TRBJ2-2, with D possibly matching TRBD1 (6 bases). Deletions cut 0 bases from V and 7 bases from J, with 13 bases between. Germline CDR1 and CDR2: SGHRS and YFSETQ. This CDR3 contains 15 residues. This chain's CDR3 is CASSLEQGKVGELFF. The CDR3 region has the DNA TGCGCCAGCAGCTTGGAACAGGGAAAGGTCGGGGAGCTGTTTTTT. The full variable domain, its missing parts supplied by reference TRBV5-1 and TRBJ2-2, is KAGVTQTPRYLIKTRGQQVTLSCSPISGHRSVSWYQQTPGQGLQFLFEYFSETQRNKGNFPGRFSGRQFSNSRSEMNVSTLELGDSALYLCASSLEQGKVGELFFGEGSRLTVL.

The chain is built from TRBV5-1 and TRBJ1-6; D is possibly TRBD1 (6 bases). The V gene's germline CDR1 is SGHRS and CDR2 YFSETQ. The V gene lost 2 bases and the J gene lost 7 bases, with 10 bases spanning the gap. The CDR3 is 14 amino acids. The CDR3 region is CASSLQGGNSPLHF. The CDR3 region has the DNA TGCGCCAGCAGCTTACAGGGTGGCAATTCACCCCTCCACTTT.

The V call is TRBV7-8, the J call TRBJ2-1, with D tentatively TRBD1 (6 bases). The CDR3 covers 15 residues. Germline CDR1 and CDR2: SGHVS and FQNEAQ. Trimming removed 6 bases at V and 0 bases at J, with 12 bases between. The CDR3, as DNA: TGTGCCAGCAGTCTTCAGGGGAGCTCCTACAATGAGCAGTTCTTC. It specifies CASSLQGSSYNEQFF.

The chain joins TRBV5-6 to TRBJ1-6; no clear D gene. The germline V gene encodes CDR1 SGHDT and CDR2 YYEEEE. Trimming took 0 bases from V and 16 from J, leaving 20 bases between them. CDR3 length equals 15 residues. CDR3 amino acids: CASSLGQVGLEVLHF. CDR3 DNA: TGTGCCAGCAGCTTGGGTCAGGTTGGCCTGGAAGTACTCCACTTT.

The chain links TRBV6-1 to TRBJ1-1, with 9 bases matching TRBD1. Trimming cost V 3 bases and J 4 bases; bases outside gene matches: 6. The CDR3 runs 15 residues. Germline V gives CDR1 MNHNS, CDR2 SASEGT. CDR3 residues: CASSEGQDRGTEAFF. Here the CDR3 DNA reads TGTGCCAGCAGTGAGGGGCAGGACAGGGGCACTGAAGCTTTCTTT.

This clone came up once. V is TRBV13 and J is TRBJ2-7, with D possibly matching TRBD1 (6 bases). Trimming stripped 5 bases from V and 4 bases from J, with 9 bases between. Germline loops: CDR1 PRHDT, CDR2 FYEKMQ (reference sequence). The CDR3 loop spans 12 amino acids. For the CDR3, the DNA is TGTGCCAGCAGCGCCAGGGGATACGAGCAGTACTTC. It specifies CASSARGYEQYF.

This chain links TRBV7-9 with TRBJ2-1, with a possible D match to TRBD2 (7 bases). V gave up 5 bases and J gave up 7 bases, with 15 bases separating them. Germline CDR1 SEHNR, CDR2 FQNEAQ (reference sequence). The CDR3 has 14 residues. The CDR3 protein is CASSEGGGDNEQFF. In DNA form, the CDR3 reads TGTGCCAGCAGCGAGGGGGGAGGGGATAATGAGCAGTTCTTC.

The chain recombines TRBV30 with TRBJ2-2; 7 bases fit TRBD1. CDR3 length equals 14 residues. V was pared by 3 bases and J by 2 bases, with 3 bases of the junction left unmatched. Germline values: CDR1 GTSNPN, CDR2 SVGIG (reference sequence). The CDR3 DNA sequence: TGTGCCTGGAGGGGGACAGTTAACACCGGGGAGCTGTTTTTT. Translated: CAWRGTVNTGELFF.

V usage is TRBV7-9 and J usage is TRBJ2-3, with D possibly being TRBD2 (6 bases). Germline values: CDR1 SEHNR, CDR2 FQNEAQ (reference sequence). Trimming stripped 5 bases from V and 6 bases from J, with 9 bases between. CDR3 length: 12 residues. As DNA, the CDR3 is TGTGCCAGCAGCCCTAGCGCGGATACGCAGTATTTT. It yields the protein CASSPSADTQYF. Full variable domain (missing parts from reference TRBV7-9 and TRBJ2-3): DTGVSQNPRHKITKRGQNVTFRCDPISEHNRLYWYRQTLGQGPEFLTYFQNEAQLEKSRLLSDRFSAERPKGSFSTLEIQRTEQGDSAMYLCASSPSADTQYFGPGTRLTVL.

This chain links TRBV19 with TRBJ1-6; TRBD1 is a possible D gene (6 bases). V lost 8 bases and J lost 6, with 17 bases in between. There are 15 residues in the CDR3. The V gene's germline CDR1 is LNHDA and CDR2 SQIVND (reference sequence). In DNA, the CDR3 is TGTGCCAGTCATGGGGGCGGGGGCGCTAATTCACCCCTCCACTTT. Translation: CASHGGGGANSPLHF. Combining the CDR3 with reference TRBV19 and TRBJ1-6 gives the whole variable domain DGGITQSPKYLFRKEGQNVTLSCEQNLNHDAMYWYRQDPGQGLRLIYYSQIVNDFQKGDIAEGYSVSREKKESFPLTVTSAQKNPTAFYLCASHGGGGANSPLHFGNGTRLTVT.

The chain combines TRBV10-3 with TRBJ1-2, with 8 nucleotides matching TRBD1. Trimming removed 6 bases from V and 8 bases from J; junction bases left unmatched: 5. This CDR3 spans 12 amino acids. Germline V gives CDR1 ENHRY, CDR2 SYGVKD. The CDR3 region is CAISLDRGGYTF. The DNA for the CDR3 is TGTGCCATCAGCCTAGACAGGGGCGGCTACACCTTC.

In its sample, this clone was seen once. The chain employs TRBV5-4 and TRBJ2-5; D is uncertain. V was pared by 2 bases and J by 0 bases, with 2 bases between. Germline CDR1 reads SGHNT; CDR2 reads YYREEE (reference sequence). The CDR3 contains 12 residues. The CDR3 region is CASSFDQETQYF. The CDR3 bases are TGTGCCAGCAGCTTCGACCAAGAGACCCAGTACTTC.

The V and J genes are TRBV5-4 and TRBJ2-7, with D tentatively TRBD1 (5 bases). The CDR3 extends over 12 amino acids. Trimming took 2 bases from V and 7 from J, leaving 10 bases between them. Looked up from germline, CDR1 is SGHNT and CDR2 is YYREEE (reference sequence). As DNA, the CDR3 is TGTGCCAGCAGCTTTTTGGGGCGGGAGCAGTACTTC. It encodes CASSFLGREQYF.

About this clone: One end of the junction varies from germline; a read error may be responsible. This chain links TRBV15 with TRBJ1-5; D remains ambiguous. The germline gives CDR1 LNHNV, CDR2 YYDKDF (reference sequence). The CDR3 sequence is 15 residues long. The CDR3 sequence: CATSRDSFSNQSQHF. CDR3 DNA sequence: TGTGCCACCAGCAGAGACAGCTTTAGCAATCAGTCCCAGCATTTT.

The rearrangement uses TRBV7-9 and TRBJ2-7, with D possibly TRBD2 on 5 matching bases. Between the trimmed V and J ends, which lost 3 bases and 0 bases, there was a span of 18 bases. Germline values: CDR1 SEHNR, CDR2 FQNEAQ (reference sequence). The CDR3 loop spans 17 amino acids. The CDR3 spells CASSFGATGKYSYEQYF. CDR3 nucleotide sequence: TGTGCCAGCAGCTTCGGTGCCACCGGGAAATACTCCTACGAGCAGTACTTC.

This sequence joins TRBV11-2 and TRBJ2-7; a possible D gene is TRBD1 (5 bases). Trimming removed 5 bases from V and 0 bases from J, with 11 bases in between. This CDR3 spans 14 amino acids. Germline V lookup: CDR1 SGHAT, CDR2 FQNNGV. The DNA for the CDR3 is TGTGCCAGCAGCCCGCTCCAGGGCTCCTACGAGCAGTACTTC. It translates to CASSPLQGSYEQYF. The full variable domain, completed using reference TRBV11-2 and TRBJ2-7, is EAGVAQSPRYKIIEKRQSVAFWCNPISGHATLYWYQQILGQGPKLLIQFQNNGVVDDSQLPKDRFSAERLKGVDSTLKIQPAKLEDSAVYLCASSPLQGSYEQYFGPGTRLTVT.

J is TRBJ2-1 and V is TRBV18, with TRBD2 identical over 8 bases. The germline V gene encodes CDR1 KGHSH and CDR2 LQKENI. With 2 bases clipped from V and 3 bases from J, the junction kept 6 bases outside the gene matches. The CDR3 has 16 amino acids. CDR3 sequence (DNA): TGTGCCAGCTCACCATCGGGGGGGGGTTACTACAATGAGCAGTTCTTC. This sequence encodes CASSPSGGGYYNEQFF.

J is TRBJ1-2 and V is TRBV5-1; the match to TRBD1 covers 8 bases. With 4 bases clipped from V and 7 bases from J, the junction kept 9 bases outside the gene matches. From germline, CDR1 is SGHRS and CDR2 YFSETQ. The CDR3 runs 14 residues. The CDR3 spells CASSAPGGRSGYTF. CDR3 bases: TGCGCCAGCAGCGCTCCAGGGGGCCGTAGTGGCTACACCTTC.

This clone came up once. This chain links TRBV4-3 with TRBJ2-7; D perhaps matches TRBD2 (5 bases). V was shortened by 4 bases and J by 6 bases, with 16 bases between the two germline ends. The CDR3 has 14 amino acids. CDR1 is LGHNA, CDR2 YSLEER, per germline. This CDR3 is CASSPEGRALEQYF. The CDR3 region has the DNA TGCGCCAGCAGCCCCGAGGGTAGGGCTCTCGAGCAGTACTTC.

V gene TRBV5-4 combines with J gene TRBJ1-4; 10 bases fit TRBD1. The CDR3 contains 15 residues. Germline CDR1 reads SGHNT; CDR2 reads YYREEE (reference sequence). Trimming removed 0 bases from V and 7 bases from J; junction bases left unmatched: 3. The CDR3 region is CASSLAGQGSEKLFF. In DNA, the CDR3 is TGTGCCAGCAGCTTGGCGGGACAGGGGAGTGAAAAACTGTTTTTT.

This chain links TRBV6-6 with TRBJ1-1; possibly TRBD1 for D (5 bases). The CDR3 extends over 13 amino acids. Trimming took off 1 base at V and 10 bases at J, with 13 bases between the two ends. Germline V CDR1 and CDR2: MNHNY, SVGAGI (reference sequence). As DNA, the CDR3 is TGTGCCAGCAGTTACTATGTGGGGGAGGGAGCTTTCTTT. Its protein is CASSYYVGEGAFF.

This clone was observed once. J is TRBJ1-5 and V is TRBV18; D perhaps matches TRBD1 (5 bases). V was shortened by 6 bases and J by 8 bases, with 14 bases between the two germline ends. This CDR3 contains 13 residues. CDR1 and CDR2 from the germline V gene are KGHSH and LQKENI. The CDR3 loop reads CASSDSRSEPQHF. DNA for the CDR3: TGTGCCAGCTCTGACAGTCGGAGTGAGCCCCAGCATTTT.

This sequence joins TRBV5-1 and TRBJ2-3; TRBD2 aligns across 9 bases. The germline CDR1 and CDR2 sequences are SGHRS and YFSETQ. Trimming at V came to 2 bases and at J to 3 bases, leaving 1 base not matched to a gene. The CDR3 consists of 14 residues. CDR3 sequence (DNA): TGCGCCAGCAGCTTTAGCGGGGGTACAGATACGCAGTATTTT. It is translated as CASSFSGGTDTQYF.

This chain links TRBV7-3 with TRBJ2-2; possibly TRBD2 for D (6 bases). CDR1 SGHTA and CDR2 FQGTGA come from the germline V gene. Trimming took off 5 bases at V and 3 bases at J, with 10 bases between the two ends. The CDR3 covers 14 residues. CDR3 sequence (DNA): TGTGCCAGCAGCCCGGGACTCCACACCGGGGAGCTGTTTTTT. Protein: CASSPGLHTGELFF.

In nucleotides, the CDR3 is TGTGCCATCAGTGACTCCCTAGCGGACCTCCTGGGAGATACGCAGTATTTT. Translating gives CAISDSLADLLGDTQYF. The J gene is TRBJ2-3, the V gene TRBV10-3; 7 nucleotides align to TRBD2. This CDR3 is built from 17 residues. After removal of 3 bases from V and 5 bases from J, the junction contained 14 bases not matched to a gene. The germline gives CDR1 ENHRY, CDR2 SYGVKD.

This clone was detected only a few times. The V and J genes are TRBV12-3 or TRBV12-4 and TRBJ1-5, with TRBD1 as a possible D gene (5 bases). The CDR3 runs to 13 residues. Trimming cost V 5 bases and J 4 bases, with 9 bases left between them. In DNA, the CDR3 is TGTGCCAGCAGTGCTCGGGGGAATCAGCCCCAGCATTTT. Translating gives CASSARGNQPQHF.

This clone occurred once. The CDR3 DNA sequence: TGTGCCAGCAGCTCTAAGACCGGGAGTTCCTACAATGAGCAGTTCTTC. Its translation: CASSSKTGSSYNEQFF. The rearrangement joins TRBV7-2 to TRBJ2-1; D perhaps matches TRBD2 (6 bases). V dropped 4 bases and J dropped 1 base, with 14 bases sitting between them. Germline V gene lookup returns CDR1 SGHTA and CDR2 FQGNSA. The CDR3 sequence is 16 residues long.

This chain joins TRBV10-1 and TRBJ1-1; 10 nucleotides agree with TRBD1. Germline V lookup: CDR1 WNHNN, CDR2 SYGVQD (reference sequence). Trimming cost V 7 bases and J 1 base; bases outside gene matches: 21. CDR3 length equals 20 residues. CDR3 sequence reads: CASMRPTGGPPPHGNTEAFF. Written as DNA, the CDR3 is TGCGCCAGCATGAGACCGACAGGGGGCCCCCCCCCACATGGGAACACTGAAGCTTTCTTT.